This T cell receptor (beta chain) was captured in a study of blood T cell repertoires in COVID-19. Whole-study context: Material from acute and convalescent COVID-19 was sourced from the United States, Italy and Spain. The analysed material was cDNA or gDNA that came from T cells, B-cell-depleted T cells, or PBMCs.

Germline values: CDR1 GTSNPN, CDR2 SVGIG (reference sequence). This CDR3 contains 14 residues. J gave up 8 bases and V 1 base, and 7 bases lay outside the gene matches. Per the original methods: Reference gene primers were amplified, and this amplification served to estimate nucleated cell counts. Some clones are missing from TCRdb's copy, which holds only in-frame ones; the method was immunoSEQ multiplex PCR. V and J calls and clone size are as listed in that table; D and trimming were resolved from the DNA. The repertoire has about 330,000 clones, around 85% of them found once; the top ten carry roughly 7.8%.

Input material: peripheral blood. The receptor's source is a human donor in a cohort sampled during active COVID-19. The V and J genes are TRBV30 and TRBJ1-4; 7 nucleotides agree with TRBD1. CDR3 sequence: CAWSGAGGTEKLFF. In nucleotides, the CDR3 is TGTGCCTGGAGTGGAGCAGGGGGGACGGAAAAACTGTTTTTT.